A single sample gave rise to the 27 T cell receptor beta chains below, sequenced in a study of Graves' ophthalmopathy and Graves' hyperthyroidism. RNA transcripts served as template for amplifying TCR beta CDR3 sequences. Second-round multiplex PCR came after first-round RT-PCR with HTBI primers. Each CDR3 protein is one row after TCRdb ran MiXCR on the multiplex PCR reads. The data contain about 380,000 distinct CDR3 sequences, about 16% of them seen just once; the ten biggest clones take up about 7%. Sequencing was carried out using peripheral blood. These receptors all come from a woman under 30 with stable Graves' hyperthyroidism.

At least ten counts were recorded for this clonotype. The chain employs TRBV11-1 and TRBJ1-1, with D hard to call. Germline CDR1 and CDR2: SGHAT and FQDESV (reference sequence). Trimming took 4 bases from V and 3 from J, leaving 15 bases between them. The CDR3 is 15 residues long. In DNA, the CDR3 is TGTGCCAGCAGCTCGGGCCCTTGGGAGGACACTGAAGCTTTCTTT. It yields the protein CASSSGPWEDTEAFF.

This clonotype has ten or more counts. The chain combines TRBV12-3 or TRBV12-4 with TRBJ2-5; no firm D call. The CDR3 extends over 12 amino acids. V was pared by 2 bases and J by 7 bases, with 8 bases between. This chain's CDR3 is CASSLSLGTQYF. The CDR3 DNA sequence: TGTGCCAGCAGTTTATCTCTGGGGACCCAGTACTTC.

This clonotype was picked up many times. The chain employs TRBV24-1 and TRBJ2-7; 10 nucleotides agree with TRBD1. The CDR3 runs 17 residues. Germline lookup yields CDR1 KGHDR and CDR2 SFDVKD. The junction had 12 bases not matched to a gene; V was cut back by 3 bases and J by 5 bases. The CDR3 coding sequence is TGTGCCACCAGTGATCCCGCTAGCGACAGGGGGCCCCACGAGCAGTACTTC. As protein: CATSDPASDRGPHEQYF.

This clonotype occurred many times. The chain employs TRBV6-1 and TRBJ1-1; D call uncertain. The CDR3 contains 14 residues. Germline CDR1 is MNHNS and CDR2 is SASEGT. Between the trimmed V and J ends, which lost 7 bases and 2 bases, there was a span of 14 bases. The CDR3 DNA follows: TGTGCCAGCATCCCAGAGCCAGCAAACACTGAAGCTTTCTTT. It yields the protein CASIPEPANTEAFF.

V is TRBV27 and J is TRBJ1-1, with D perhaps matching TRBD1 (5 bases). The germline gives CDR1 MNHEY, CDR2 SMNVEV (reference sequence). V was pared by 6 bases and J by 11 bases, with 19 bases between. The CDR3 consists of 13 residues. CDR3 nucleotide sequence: TGTGCCAGCAGCCACCCGCGCGGGGGGAGCGCTTTCTTT. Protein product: CASSHPRGGSAFF.

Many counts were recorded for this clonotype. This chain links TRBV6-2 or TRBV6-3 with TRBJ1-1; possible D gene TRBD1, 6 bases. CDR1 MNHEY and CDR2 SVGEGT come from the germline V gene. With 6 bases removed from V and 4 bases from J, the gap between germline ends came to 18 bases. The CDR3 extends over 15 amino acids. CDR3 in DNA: TGTGCCAGCAGGCCTAGGGACACCTCCATCACTGAAGCTTTCTTT. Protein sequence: CASRPRDTSITEAFF.

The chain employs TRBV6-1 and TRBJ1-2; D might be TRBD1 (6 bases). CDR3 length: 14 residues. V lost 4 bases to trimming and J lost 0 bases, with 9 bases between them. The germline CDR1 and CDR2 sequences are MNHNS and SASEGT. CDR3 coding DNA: TGTGCCAGCAGTGCGTCAGGGGCTAACTATGGCTACACCTTC. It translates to CASSASGANYGYTF.

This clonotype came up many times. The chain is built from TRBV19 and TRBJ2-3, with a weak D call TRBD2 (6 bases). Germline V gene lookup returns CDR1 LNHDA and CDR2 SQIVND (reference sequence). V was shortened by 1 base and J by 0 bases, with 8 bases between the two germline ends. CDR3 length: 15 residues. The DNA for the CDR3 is TGTGCCAGTAGTATAGGGGCGGGGAGCACAGATACGCAGTATTTT. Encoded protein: CASSIGAGSTDTQYF.

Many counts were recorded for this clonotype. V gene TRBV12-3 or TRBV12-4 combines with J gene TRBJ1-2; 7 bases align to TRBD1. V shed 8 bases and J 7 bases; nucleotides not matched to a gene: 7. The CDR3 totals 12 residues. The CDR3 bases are TGTGCCAGCGCTTTAGGGGGCCCTGGCTACACCTTC. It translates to CASALGGPGYTF.

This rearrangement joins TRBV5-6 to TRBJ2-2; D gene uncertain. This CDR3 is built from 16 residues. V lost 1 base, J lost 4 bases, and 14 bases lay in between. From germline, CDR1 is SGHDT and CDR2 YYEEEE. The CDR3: CASSLPSQVGTGELFF. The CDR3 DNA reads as TGTGCCAGCAGCTTGCCCTCCCAGGTCGGCACCGGGGAGCTGTTTTTT.

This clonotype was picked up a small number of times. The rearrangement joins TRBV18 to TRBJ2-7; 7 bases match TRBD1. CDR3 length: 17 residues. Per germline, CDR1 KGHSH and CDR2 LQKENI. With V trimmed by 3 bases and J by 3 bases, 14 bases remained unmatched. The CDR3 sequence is CASSPRRGQGELYEQYF. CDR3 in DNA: TGTGCCAGCTCACCCCGTCGCGGGCAGGGGGAACTCTACGAGCAGTACTTC.

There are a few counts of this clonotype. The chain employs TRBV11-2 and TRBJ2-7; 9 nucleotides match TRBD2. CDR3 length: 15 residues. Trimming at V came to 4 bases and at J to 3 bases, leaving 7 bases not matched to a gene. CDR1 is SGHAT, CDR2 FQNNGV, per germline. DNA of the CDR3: TGTGCCAGCAGCTCTGTGCGGGGGGGACGCTACGAGCAGTACTTC. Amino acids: CASSSVRGGRYEQYF.

The CDR3 sequence is CAWSISGGSYEQYF. CDR3 sequence (DNA): TGTGCCTGGAGTATAAGCGGGGGGTCGTACGAGCAGTACTTC. The genes are TRBV30 and TRBJ2-7, with 9 bases that match TRBD2. The CDR3 sequence is 14 residues long. Germline-derived CDR1 and CDR2 are GTSNPN and SVGIG (reference sequence). V dropped 2 bases and J dropped 4; count of bases not matched to a gene: 6.

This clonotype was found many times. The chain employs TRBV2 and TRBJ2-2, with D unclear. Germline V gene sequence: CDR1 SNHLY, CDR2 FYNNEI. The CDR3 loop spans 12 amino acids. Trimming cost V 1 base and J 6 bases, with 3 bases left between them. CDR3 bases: TGTGCCAGCAGTGAAGGACCCGGGGAGCTGTTTTTT. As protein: CASSEGPGELFF.

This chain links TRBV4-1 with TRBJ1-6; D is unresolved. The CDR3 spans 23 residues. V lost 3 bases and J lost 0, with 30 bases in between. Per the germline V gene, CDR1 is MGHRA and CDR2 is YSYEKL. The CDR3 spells CASSQILGPSGVWKISYNSPLHF. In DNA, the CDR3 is TGCGCCAGCAGCCAGATTTTGGGCCCATCGGGAGTTTGGAAAATCTCCTATAATTCACCCCTCCACTTT.

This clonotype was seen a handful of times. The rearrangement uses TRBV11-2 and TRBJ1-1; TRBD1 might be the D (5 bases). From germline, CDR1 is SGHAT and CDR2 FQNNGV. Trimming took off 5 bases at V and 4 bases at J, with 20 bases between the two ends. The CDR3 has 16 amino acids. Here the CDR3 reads CASSHRRQSRSTEAFF. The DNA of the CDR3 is TGTGCCAGCAGCCACCGACGACAGTCTCGCAGCACTGAAGCTTTCTTT.

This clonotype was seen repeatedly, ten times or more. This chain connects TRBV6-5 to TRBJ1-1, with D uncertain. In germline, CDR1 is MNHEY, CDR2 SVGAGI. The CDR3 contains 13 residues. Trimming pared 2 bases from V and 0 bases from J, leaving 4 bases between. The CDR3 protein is CASSYRLNTEAFF. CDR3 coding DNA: TGTGCCAGCAGTTACAGGCTGAACACTGAAGCTTTCTTT.

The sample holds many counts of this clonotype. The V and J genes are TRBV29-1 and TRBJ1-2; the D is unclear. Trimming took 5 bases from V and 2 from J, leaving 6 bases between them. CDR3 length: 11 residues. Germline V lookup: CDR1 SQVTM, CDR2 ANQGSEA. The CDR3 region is CSVTENYGYTF. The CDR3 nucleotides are TGCAGCGTTACAGAAAACTATGGCTACACCTTC.

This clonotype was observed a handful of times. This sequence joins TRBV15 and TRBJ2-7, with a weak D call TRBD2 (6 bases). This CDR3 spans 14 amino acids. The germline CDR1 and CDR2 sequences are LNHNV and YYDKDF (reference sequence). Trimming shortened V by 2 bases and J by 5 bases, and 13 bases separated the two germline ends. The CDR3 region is CATSRYRESNEQYF. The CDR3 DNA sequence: TGTGCCACCAGCAGATACCGGGAGTCGAACGAGCAGTACTTC.

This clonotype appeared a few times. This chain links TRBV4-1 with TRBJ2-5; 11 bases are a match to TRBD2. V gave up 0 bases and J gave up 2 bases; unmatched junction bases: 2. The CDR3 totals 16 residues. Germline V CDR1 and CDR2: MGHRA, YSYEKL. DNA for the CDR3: TGCGCCAGCAGCCAAGAGATAGCGGGGGGGCAAGAGACCCAGTACTTC. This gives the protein CASSQEIAGGQETQYF.

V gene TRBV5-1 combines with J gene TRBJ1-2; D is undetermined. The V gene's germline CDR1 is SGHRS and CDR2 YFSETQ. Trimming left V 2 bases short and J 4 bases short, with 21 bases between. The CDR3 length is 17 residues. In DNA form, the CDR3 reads TGCGCCAGCAGCTTAACCGTCGGCGCAGGTTCCTTCTATGGCTACACCTTC. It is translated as CASSLTVGAGSFYGYTF.

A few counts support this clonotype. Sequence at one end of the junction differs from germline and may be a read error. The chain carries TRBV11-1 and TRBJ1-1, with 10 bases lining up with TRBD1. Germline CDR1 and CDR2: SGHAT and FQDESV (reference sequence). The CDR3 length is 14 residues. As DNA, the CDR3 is TGTGCCAACAGCTGGGGGACAGGGGTATCTGAAGCTTTCTTT. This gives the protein CANSWGTGVSEAFF.

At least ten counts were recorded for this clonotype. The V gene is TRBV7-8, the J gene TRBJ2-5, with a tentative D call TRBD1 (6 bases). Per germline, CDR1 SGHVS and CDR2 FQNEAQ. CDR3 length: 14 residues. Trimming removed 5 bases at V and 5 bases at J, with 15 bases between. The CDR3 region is CASSQTGLGETQYF. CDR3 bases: TGTGCCAGCAGCCAAACAGGGCTGGGGGAGACCCAGTACTTC.

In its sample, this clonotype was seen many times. The CDR3 sequence is CASSLGGVYTGELFF. CDR3 coding DNA: TGTGCCAGCAGCTTAGGGGGCGTATACACCGGGGAGCTGTTTTTT. The chain carries TRBV7-2 and TRBJ2-2, with a tentative D call TRBD1 (5 bases). Trimming left V 1 base short and J 3 bases short, with 9 bases between. Germline V CDR1 and CDR2: SGHTA, FQGNSA. The CDR3 runs to 15 residues.

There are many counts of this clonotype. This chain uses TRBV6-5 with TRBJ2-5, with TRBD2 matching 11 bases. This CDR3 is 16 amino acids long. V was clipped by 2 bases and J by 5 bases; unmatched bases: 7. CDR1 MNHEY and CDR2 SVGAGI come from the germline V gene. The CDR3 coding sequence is TGTGCCAGCAGTTACGGAGCTAGCGGGGGGACGGAGACCCAGTACTTC. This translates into CASSYGASGGTETQYF.

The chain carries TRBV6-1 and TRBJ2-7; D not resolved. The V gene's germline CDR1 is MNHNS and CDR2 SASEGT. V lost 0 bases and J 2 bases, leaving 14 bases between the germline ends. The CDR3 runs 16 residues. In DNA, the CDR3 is TGTGCCAGCAGTGAAGCGGGTGGAACAGCCGCCTACGAGCAGTACTTC. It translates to CASSEAGGTAAYEQYF.

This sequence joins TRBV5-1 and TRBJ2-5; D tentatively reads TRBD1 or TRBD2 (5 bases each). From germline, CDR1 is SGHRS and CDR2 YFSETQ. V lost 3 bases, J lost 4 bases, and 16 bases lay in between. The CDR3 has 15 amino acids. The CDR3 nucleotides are TGCGCCAGCAGCTCTCCGGGACCCAGACCAGAGACCCAGTACTTC. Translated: CASSSPGPRPETQYF.